Given below is one TCR beta chain in context. The data originate from a study of blood T cell repertoires in COVID-19. Study overall: Collection of acute and convalescent COVID-19 samples took place in the United States, Italy and Spain. T cells, B-cell-depleted T cells, or PBMCs provided the cDNA or gDNA that served as material.

Germline CDR1 is LNHDA and CDR2 is SQIVND (reference sequence). V shed 0 bases and J 4 bases; nucleotides not matched to a gene: 7. This CDR3 has 16 amino acids. Per the authors' pipeline: Quantification of nucleated cells was approximated via reference gene primer amplification. Profiled with immunoSEQ multiplex PCR; TCRdb holds only in-frame clones, not every one. That table furnishes V, J and clone size, whereas the DNA furnished D and trimming. The data contain approximately 110,000 clones, about four fifths of them singletons. This sequence originates from a woman older than 75 with acute or convalescent COVID-19. This rearrangement joins TRBV19 to TRBJ1-2, with 8 bases that match TRBD1. The sample was peripheral blood. CDR3 residues: CASSIDWQGAGYGYTF. The CDR3 coding sequence is TGTGCCAGTAGTATAGATTGGCAGGGGGCGGGCTATGGCTACACCTTC.